One and the same sample provided the 30 T cell receptor beta chains below, sequenced in a study of blood T cell repertoires in COVID-19. Some clones are missing from TCRdb's copy, which holds only in-frame ones; the method was immunoSEQ multiplex PCR. Here the sample spans under 110,000 clones, about 80% being singletons. The specimen sequenced was peripheral blood. Receptors were obtained from a woman aged 55-70 years with acute or convalescent COVID-19.

The chain joins TRBV5-8 to TRBJ1-5, with 10 bases fitting TRBD1. CDR3 length: 15 amino acids. Per the germline V gene, CDR1 is SGHTS and CDR2 is YDEGEE. J was trimmed by 4 bases and V by 2 bases; bases with no gene match: 3. The CDR3 sequence is CASSFRDRGNQPQHF. CDR3 in DNA: TGTGCCAGCAGCTTCCGGGACAGGGGAAATCAGCCCCAGCATTTT.

The V and J genes are TRBV5-6 and TRBJ2-5; perhaps TRBD1 as D (5 bases). Trimming left V 4 bases short and J 1 base short, with 14 bases between. The CDR3 is 15 residues long. Germline V gene sequence: CDR1 SGHDT, CDR2 YYEEEE. CDR3: CASSRTSGSQETQYF. The CDR3 nucleotides read TGTGCCAGCAGCCGAACTTCAGGGTCCCAAGAGACCCAGTACTTC.

The chain has TRBV19 and TRBJ1-1; D remains ambiguous. Looked up from germline, CDR1 is LNHDA and CDR2 is SQIVND (reference sequence). V was pared by 3 bases and J by 3 bases, with 11 bases between. This CDR3 has 14 residues. The CDR3 bases are TGTGCCAGTAGTATTAGTCCGGAGTACACTGAAGCTTTCTTT. It specifies CASSISPEYTEAFF.

The chain links TRBV5-1 to TRBJ2-3; 7 positions agree with TRBD1. The CDR3 runs 16 residues. V shed 0 bases, J shed 4 bases, and the junction held 8 bases outside the gene matches. CDR1 SGHRS and CDR2 YFSETQ come from the germline V gene. The chain's CDR3 is CASSLGQGDRADTQYF. Here the CDR3 DNA reads TGCGCCAGCAGCTTGGGGCAGGGGGACCGCGCAGATACGCAGTATTTT.

This chain links TRBV3-1 (or the pseudogene TRBV3-2) with TRBJ2-1, with D possibly TRBD2 on 6 matching bases. Trimming shortened V by 1 base and J by 8 bases, and 21 bases separated the two germline ends. The CDR3 has 17 residues. The germline V gene encodes CDR1 LGHDT and CDR2 YNNKEL (reference sequence). CDR3 in amino acids: CASSQVPGVADLDEQFF. Here the CDR3 DNA reads TGTGCCAGCAGCCAAGTACCCGGGGTAGCGGACCTGGATGAGCAGTTCTTC.

This chain links TRBV19 with TRBJ2-1, with 10 nucleotides matching TRBD2. Germline lookup yields CDR1 LNHDA and CDR2 SQIVND (reference sequence). The CDR3 contains 15 residues. The junction had 5 bases not matched to a gene; V was cut back by 2 bases and J by 7 bases. The CDR3 coding sequence is TGTGCCAGTAGTATACTAGCGGGAGATAAGAATGAGCAGTTCTTC. Translating it yields CASSILAGDKNEQFF.

The genes are TRBV3-1 (or the pseudogene TRBV3-2) and TRBJ2-3; D possibly corresponds to TRBD2 (5 bases). V was pared by 1 base and J by 6 bases, with 8 bases between. The length of the CDR3 is 13 residues. Germline lookup yields CDR1 LGHDT and CDR2 YNNKEL (reference sequence). The CDR3 loop reads CASSQVDWDTQYF. CDR3 DNA: TGTGCCAGCAGCCAAGTGGACTGGGATACGCAGTATTTT.

The chain uses TRBV6-5 and TRBJ1-1; D not certain. Trimming removed 5 bases at V and 2 bases at J, with 12 bases between. The CDR3 length is 14 residues. From germline, CDR1 is MNHEY and CDR2 SVGAGI. The CDR3 here is CASSRGAKNTEAFF. The DNA of the CDR3 is TGTGCCAGCAGTCGAGGAGCCAAAAACACTGAAGCTTTCTTT.

The chain recombines TRBV11-2 with TRBJ2-7; tentative D call: TRBD1 (5 bases). The germline V gene has CDR1 SGHAT and CDR2 FQNNGV. This CDR3 comprises 15 residues. The V gene lost 1 base and the J gene lost 0 bases, with 10 bases spanning the gap. The CDR3 DNA follows: TGTGCCAGCAGCTTAGGACAGAGGAGCTCCTACGAGCAGTACTTC. This encodes CASSLGQRSSYEQYF.

The chain carries TRBV6-1 and TRBJ2-7; 8 bases match TRBD2. J gave up 0 bases and V 0 bases, and 4 bases lay outside the gene matches. CDR1 is MNHNS, CDR2 SASEGT, per germline. CDR3 length: 16 amino acids. This CDR3 reads CASSEARLAGSYEQYF. The CDR3 coding sequence is TGTGCCAGCAGTGAAGCTAGGCTAGCGGGCTCCTACGAGCAGTACTTC.

The chain is built from TRBV30 and TRBJ1-3; D gene unclear. Trimming pared 4 bases from V and 7 bases from J, leaving 11 bases between. Germline V gene lookup returns CDR1 GTSNPN and CDR2 SVGIG (reference sequence). This CDR3 has 12 amino acids. The CDR3 DNA is TGTGCCTGGAACCCTGGAGGGAACACCATATATTTT. Translation: CAWNPGGNTIYF.

The chain combines TRBV28 with TRBJ1-5; a possible D gene is TRBD1 (5 bases). CDR1 and CDR2 from the germline V gene are MDHEN and SYDVKM. Trimming removed 6 bases from V and 4 bases from J, with 7 bases in between. This CDR3 has 12 residues. The chain's CDR3 is CASRGPNQPQHF. The CDR3 DNA sequence: TGTGCCAGCAGGGGGCCGAATCAGCCCCAGCATTTT.

The V gene is TRBV28, the J gene TRBJ1-1, with a weak D call TRBD1 (6 bases). Per the germline V gene, CDR1 is MDHEN and CDR2 is SYDVKM. The V and J ends lost 5 bases and 5 bases respectively, with 9 bases between them. The CDR3 extends over 12 amino acids. The CDR3 nucleotides read TGTGCCAGCAGTAGGACAGAGACTGAAGCTTTCTTT. It yields the protein CASSRTETEAFF.

The V call is TRBV3-1 (or the pseudogene TRBV3-2), the J call TRBJ1-1; D is uncertain. There are 12 residues in the CDR3. Trimming pared 6 bases from V and 1 base from J, leaving 6 bases between. CDR1 is LGHDT, CDR2 YNNKEL, per germline (reference sequence). The CDR3 bases are TGTGCCAGCAGTCTTCCGAACACTGAAGCTTTCTTT. Amino acid sequence: CASSLPNTEAFF.

The chain employs TRBV6-4 and TRBJ2-2; 10 bases match TRBD2. The junction had 7 bases not matched to a gene; V was cut back by 5 bases and J by 4 bases. This CDR3 has 16 residues. CDR1 and CDR2 (germline): MRHNA, SNTAGT. Here the CDR3 DNA reads TGTGCCAGCAGTTCCGAAGCGGGGGGGAGCACCGGGGAGCTGTTTTTT. This translates into CASSSEAGGSTGELFF.

This chain links TRBV6-6 with TRBJ2-7; D might be TRBD2 (6 bases). Trimming took off 10 bases at V and 5 bases at J, with 21 bases between the two ends. CDR3 length equals 14 residues. Germline CDR1 and CDR2: MNHNY and SVGAGI (reference sequence). In DNA, the CDR3 is TGTGCCACTCTGCTAGGAGGGAATTACAACGAGCAGTACTTC. It is translated as CATLLGGNYNEQYF.

In this sample, this clone turned up a few times. V usage is TRBV7-3 and J usage is TRBJ2-1; 8 nucleotides line up with TRBD2. Germline CDR1 is SGHTA and CDR2 is FQGTGA. V lost 1 base, J lost 7 bases, and 9 bases stayed unmatched. The length of the CDR3 is 16 residues. CDR3 sequence (DNA): TGTGCCAGCAGCTTAAACCGGGAGGGCCGAGTTAATGAGCAGTTCTTC. This codes for CASSLNREGRVNEQFF.

The CDR3 DNA is TGTGCCGCGGCGTCCAGCATGAACACTGAAGCTTTCTTT. Protein sequence: CAAASSMNTEAFF. The chain carries TRBV27 and TRBJ1-1, with no clear D. The CDR3 extends over 13 amino acids. The V gene's germline CDR1 is MNHEY and CDR2 SMNVEV (reference sequence). V was pared by 11 bases and J by 0 bases, with 13 bases between.

This clone was seen once. The gene calls are TRBV19 and TRBJ2-2; TRBD2 aligns across 15 bases. Germline CDR1 and CDR2: LNHDA and SQIVND (reference sequence). The CDR3 is 18 residues long. V dropped 3 bases and J dropped 2; count of bases not matched to a gene: 4. The CDR3 reads CASSMGLAGGRNTGELFF. The CDR3 region has the DNA TGTGCCAGTAGTATGGGACTAGCGGGAGGAAGAAACACCGGGGAGCTGTTTTTT.

The V and J genes are TRBV2 and TRBJ1-3; maybe TRBD1 (5 bases). Germline CDR1 SNHLY, CDR2 FYNNEI. The V end lost 3 bases, the J end lost 5 bases, and 17 bases lay between the germline ends. The length of the CDR3 is 16 residues. Here the CDR3 DNA reads TGTGCCAGCAGTGATCTACAGGCTCTGTACCGAAACACCATATATTTT. Translated, it gives CASSDLQALYRNTIYF.

The rearrangement links TRBV18 to TRBJ2-1; 11 positions match TRBD2. The CDR3 contains 17 residues. Germline CDR1 is KGHSH and CDR2 is LQKENI. J gave up 0 bases and V 4 bases, and 5 bases lay outside the gene matches. CDR3 region: CASSLATSGSSYNEQFF. The CDR3 DNA reads TGTGCCAGCTCACTTGCCACTAGCGGGAGCTCCTACAATGAGCAGTTCTTC.

The CDR3 is CASSGYRVATGYTF. The CDR3 DNA reads TGTGCCAGCAGCGGGTACAGGGTAGCGACTGGCTACACCTTC. This chain links TRBV7-2 with TRBJ1-2; possible D gene TRBD1, 6 bases. In germline, CDR1 is SGHTA, CDR2 FQGNSA. The CDR3 length is 14 residues. Trimming took off 5 bases at V and 7 bases at J, with 17 bases between the two ends.

The rearrangement uses TRBV6-5 and TRBJ1-6; D is uncertain. This CDR3 is built from 14 residues. Trimming removed 5 bases at V and 7 bases at J, with 12 bases between. The germline V gene has CDR1 MNHEY and CDR2 SVGAGI. The CDR3 sequence: CASSPTSRNSPLHF. CDR3 DNA: TGTGCCAGCAGTCCCACATCACGCAATTCACCCCTCCACTTT.

The CDR3 coding sequence is TGTGCCAGCAGTTACAACTCCCGGTACAGGGGCTACAATGAGCAGTTCTTC. Translating it yields CASSYNSRYRGYNEQFF. The chain is built from TRBV27 and TRBJ2-1, with 7 bases that match TRBD1. This CDR3 has 17 amino acids. CDR1 is MNHEY, CDR2 SMNVEV, per germline (reference sequence). The J segment lost 3 bases and the V segment lost 4 bases, leaving 12 bases of the junction unmatched.

In its sample, this clone was seen many times. The chain couples TRBV11-2 to TRBJ2-7; no firm D call. Trimming took off 6 bases at V and 2 bases at J, with 14 bases between the two ends. CDR1 and CDR2 from the germline V gene are SGHAT and FQNNGV. The CDR3 spans 14 residues. The CDR3: CASRLQANTYEQYF. CDR3 coding DNA: TGTGCCAGCAGACTCCAGGCCAACACCTACGAGCAGTACTTC.

The rearrangement uses TRBV18 and TRBJ2-1; 8 nucleotides match TRBD1. Per the germline V gene, CDR1 is KGHSH and CDR2 is LQKENI. This CDR3 is 14 amino acids long. The V gene end was trimmed by 0 bases and the J gene end by 9 bases; junction bases not matched to a gene: 4. CDR3 nucleotides: TGTGCCAGCTCACCACCGGAAACAGGGGGTGAGCAGTTCTTC. This gives the protein CASSPPETGGEQFF.

This clone came up once. This rearrangement joins TRBV9 to TRBJ2-5, with 8 bases identical to TRBD2. Germline assignment: CDR1 SGDLS and CDR2 YYNGEE. The CDR3 runs to 19 residues. V shed 4 bases, J shed 5 bases, and the junction held 22 bases outside the gene matches. CDR3 region: CASSSRADGLWGLGETQYF. The CDR3 nucleotides read TGTGCCAGCAGCTCCCGGGCGGATGGATTGTGGGGACTAGGGGAGACCCAGTACTTC.

V is TRBV28 and J is TRBJ2-3; 12 bases agree with TRBD2. CDR1 and CDR2 (germline): MDHEN, SYDVKM. Trimming cost V 5 bases and J 7 bases; bases outside gene matches: 7. CDR3 length equals 15 residues. The CDR3 DNA sequence: TGTGCCAGCAGTGCTAGCGGGAGGGCCGCAAATACGCAGTATTTT. Amino acids: CASSASGRAANTQYF.

This chain connects TRBV9 to TRBJ1-2, with 7 positions matching TRBD1. The ends lost 0 bases at V and 8 bases at J; junction bases unmatched: 7. CDR3 length equals 14 residues. Germline CDR1 is SGDLS and CDR2 is YYNGEE. The chain's CDR3 is CASSVAGQGEGYTF. The CDR3 nucleotides are TGTGCCAGCAGCGTAGCGGGGCAGGGGGAAGGCTACACCTTC.

J is TRBJ1-1 and V is TRBV7-2; maybe TRBD1 (6 bases). V lost 1 base, J lost 4 bases, and 19 bases lay in between. CDR1 and CDR2 (germline): SGHTA, FQGNSA. This CDR3 is built from 17 residues. The CDR3 nucleotides are TGTGCCAGCAGCTTAGGTCTACCGGGACAAATATTCACTGAAGCTTTCTTT. It codes for CASSLGLPGQIFTEAFF. The whole variable domain, filled in from reference TRBV7-2 and TRBJ1-1, reads GAGVSQSPSNKVTEKGKDVELRCDPISGHTALYWYRQSLGQGLEFLIYFQGNSAPDKSGLPSDRFSAERTGGSVSTLTIQRTQQEDSAVYLCASSLGLPGQIFTEAFFGQGTRLTVV.